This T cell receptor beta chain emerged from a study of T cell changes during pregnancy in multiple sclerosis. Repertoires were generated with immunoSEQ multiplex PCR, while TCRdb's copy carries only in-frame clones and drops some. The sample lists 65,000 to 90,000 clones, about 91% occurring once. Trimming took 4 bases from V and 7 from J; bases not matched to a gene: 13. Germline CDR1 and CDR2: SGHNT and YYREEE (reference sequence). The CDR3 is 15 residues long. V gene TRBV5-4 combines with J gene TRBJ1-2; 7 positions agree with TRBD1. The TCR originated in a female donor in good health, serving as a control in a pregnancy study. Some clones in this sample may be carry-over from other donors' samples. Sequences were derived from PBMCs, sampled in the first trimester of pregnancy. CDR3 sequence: CASSPEVGGFVGYTF. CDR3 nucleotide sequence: TGTGCCAGCAGCCCGGAGGTAGGGGGCTTTGTTGGCTACACCTTC.